One sample yielded the 32 T cell receptor beta chains listed below, sequenced in a study of beta chain features in type 1 diabetes. Expressed TCRB transcripts were sequenced, since all the RNA that had been isolated was reverse transcribed. Sequenced by immunoSEQ multiplex PCR; TCRdb stores in-frame clones only, minus some. The sample records about 110,000 clones, approximately 39% being singletons. The sample was stem cell memory CD4+ T cells from blood. The origin of the receptors is a woman younger than 30 in good health.

The chain links TRBV6-6 to TRBJ1-5; TRBD1 matches 7 bases. The junction had 2 bases not matched to a gene; V was cut back by 2 bases and J by 7 bases. The CDR3 contains 13 residues. CDR1 MNHNY and CDR2 SVGAGI come from the germline V gene (reference sequence). Here the CDR3 reads CASSYDRAQPQHF. CDR3 nucleotide sequence: TGTGCCAGCAGTTACGACAGGGCCCAGCCCCAGCATTTT.

This clone was recorded a few times. The V call is TRBV5-4, the J call TRBJ2-5; 9 bases align to TRBD1. CDR3 length: 16 residues. Losses at the gene ends were 2 bases for V and 1 base for J; bases not matched to a gene: 6. The V gene's germline CDR1 is SGHNT and CDR2 YYREEE (reference sequence). In DNA, the CDR3 is TGTGCCAGCAGCTTTCCAGGACAGGGGATCCAAGAGACCCAGTACTTC. Translating gives CASSFPGQGIQETQYF.

The genes are TRBV5-1 and TRBJ2-7; D uncertain. Germline lookup yields CDR1 SGHRS and CDR2 YFSETQ. The CDR3 loop spans 14 amino acids. The V and J ends lost 0 bases and 2 bases respectively, with 9 bases between them. The CDR3: CASSLVGRTYEQYF. In DNA form, the CDR3 reads TGCGCCAGCAGCTTGGTTGGCAGAACCTACGAGCAGTACTTC.

This chain connects TRBV25-1 to TRBJ2-1, with a weak D call TRBD2 (5 bases). V shed 4 bases and J shed 2 bases, with 15 bases lying between them. The CDR3 runs to 16 residues. Germline assignment: CDR1 MGHDK and CDR2 SYGVNS. CDR3 loop: CASSGESAGTYNEQFF. The CDR3 coding sequence is TGTGCCAGCAGTGGGGAAAGCGCGGGCACCTACAATGAGCAGTTCTTC.

The J gene is TRBJ2-3, the V gene TRBV7-3; TRBD1 aligns across 7 bases. Germline CDR1 is SGHTA and CDR2 is FQGTGA. The CDR3 is 15 residues long. Trimming took 4 bases from V and 0 from J; bases not matched to a gene: 4. The CDR3 coding sequence is TGTGCCAGCAGCTCCACAGGGGAGAGCACAGATACGCAGTATTTT. As protein: CASSSTGESTDTQYF.

This clone showed up just a few times. The chain combines TRBV28 with TRBJ2-4, with 9 bases identical to TRBD1. CDR1 and CDR2 from the germline V gene are MDHEN and SYDVKM. The CDR3 spans 16 residues. Trimming removed 4 bases from V and 5 bases from J; junction bases left unmatched: 9. The CDR3 loop is CASSSGTGWAQNIQYF. The CDR3 DNA reads TGTGCCAGCAGTTCCGGGACAGGGTGGGCTCAAAACATTCAGTACTTC.

The V and J genes are TRBV6-6 and TRBJ1-2; D remains ambiguous. Per the germline V gene, CDR1 is MNHNY and CDR2 is SVGAGI (reference sequence). The CDR3 is made up of 10 amino acids. Deletions cut 7 bases from V and 8 bases from J, with 8 bases between. In nucleotides, the CDR3 is TGTGCCAGCATAGGGAGGGGCTACACCTTC. Translated: CASIGRGYTF.

The chain employs TRBV7-9 and TRBJ1-2, with D hard to call. V lost 5 bases, J lost 3 bases, and 10 bases lay in between. The length of the CDR3 is 13 residues. Germline V lookup: CDR1 SEHNR, CDR2 FQNEAQ (reference sequence). CDR3: CASSPVRDYGYTF. The CDR3 DNA follows: TGTGCCAGCAGCCCCGTGAGGGACTATGGCTACACCTTC.

V is TRBV28 and J is TRBJ1-5; 8 bases match TRBD1. Trimming removed 6 bases from V and 9 bases from J; junction bases left unmatched: 13. The CDR3 totals 15 residues. Germline V gene data show CDR1 as MDHEN and CDR2 as SYDVKM. The CDR3 is CASRTQGVFRMPQHF. CDR3 in DNA: TGTGCCAGCAGAACACAGGGGGTGTTCCGTATGCCCCAGCATTTT.

There are a few counts of this clone. The V and J genes are TRBV10-3 and TRBJ2-1; TRBD2 is a possible D gene (6 bases). The V gene's germline CDR1 is ENHRY and CDR2 SYGVKD. The CDR3 has 16 residues. V gave up 2 bases and J gave up 9 bases, with 20 bases separating them. CDR3: CAISEVWREQGSEQFF. CDR3 nucleotide sequence: TGTGCCATCAGTGAGGTATGGAGGGAGCAAGGAAGTGAGCAGTTCTTC.

The chain couples TRBV7-9 to TRBJ2-1, with 7 bases identical to TRBD1. This CDR3 contains 15 residues. The trim removed 2 bases at V and 3 bases at J, leaving 4 bases unmatched. Germline CDR1 and CDR2: SEHNR and FQNEAQ (reference sequence). CDR3 nucleotides: TGTGCCAGCAGCTTATCACAGGGGCGCTACAATGAGCAGTTCTTC. It is translated as CASSLSQGRYNEQFF.

V usage is TRBV29-1 and J usage is TRBJ2-5; D perhaps matches TRBD1 (6 bases). This CDR3 has 19 residues. V lost 5 bases and J 7 bases, leaving 35 bases between the germline ends. CDR1 SQVTM and CDR2 ANQGSEA come from the germline V gene. This CDR3 reads CSVLSQYLQARSKGGTQYF. The DNA for the CDR3 is TGCAGCGTTCTGTCCCAGTACCTCCAGGCGAGATCAAAAGGGGGGACCCAGTACTTC.

Only a few counts were recorded for this clone. The chain employs TRBV28 and TRBJ1-4, with TRBD1 matching 8 bases. Germline lookup yields CDR1 MDHEN and CDR2 SYDVKM. This CDR3 has 12 amino acids. V gave up 6 bases and J gave up 11 bases; unmatched junction bases: 5. The CDR3 DNA sequence: TGTGCCAGCAGCCAGACAGGGGTCAAACTGTTTTTT. This gives the protein CASSQTGVKLFF.

The gene calls are TRBV18 and TRBJ2-5; 8 nucleotides align to TRBD2. The CDR3 contains 18 residues. V lost 3 bases, J lost 0 bases, and 12 bases stayed unmatched. Germline V gene lookup returns CDR1 KGHSH and CDR2 LQKENI. CDR3: CASSPRTPSGRYQETQYF. The CDR3 region has the DNA TGTGCCAGCTCACCCCGCACCCCTAGCGGGCGATACCAAGAGACCCAGTACTTC.

The chain couples TRBV7-2 to TRBJ1-2, with 10 bases fitting TRBD1. The junction had 7 bases not matched to a gene; V was cut back by 1 base and J by 8 bases. Germline V gene sequence: CDR1 SGHTA, CDR2 FQGNSA. The CDR3 has 15 residues. The CDR3 coding sequence is TGTGCCAGCAGCTTAGACCCGACAGGGGGCGCGGGCTACACCTTC. This gives the protein CASSLDPTGGAGYTF.

This chain links TRBV28 with TRBJ2-7, with D possibly matching TRBD1 (5 bases). The CDR3 sequence is 15 residues long. V gave up 7 bases and J gave up 2 bases, with 18 bases separating them. Germline-derived CDR1 and CDR2 are MDHEN and SYDVKM. The CDR3, as DNA: TGTGCCAGCACTACCAGACAGCGCTCCCCCTACGAGCAGTACTTC. Its translation: CASTTRQRSPYEQYF.

There are a few counts of this clone. This sequence joins TRBV7-9 and TRBJ2-1; no firm D call. Germline values: CDR1 SEHNR, CDR2 FQNEAQ (reference sequence). Deletions cut 5 bases from V and 12 bases from J, with 14 bases between. CDR3 length: 12 residues. CDR3 loop: CASSATPALQFF. CDR3 DNA: TGTGCCAGCAGCGCAACCCCAGCGTTGCAGTTCTTC.

This chain uses TRBV7-2 with TRBJ2-3; TRBD2 matches 8 bases. The CDR3 extends over 15 amino acids. CDR1 SGHTA and CDR2 FQGNSA come from the germline V gene. V was clipped by 4 bases and J by 2 bases; unmatched bases: 5. Here the CDR3 reads CASSSRTSLTDTQYF. The DNA for the CDR3 is TGTGCCAGCAGCTCCCGGACTAGCCTCACAGATACGCAGTATTTT.

This clone was detected a few times. The chain carries TRBV7-9 and TRBJ2-3, with 12 bases fitting TRBD2. V gave up 3 bases and J gave up 5 bases; unmatched junction bases: 12. Germline V lookup: CDR1 SEHNR, CDR2 FQNEAQ (reference sequence). The CDR3 has 18 residues. The DNA of the CDR3 is TGTGCCAGCAGCTTCACGACTTCTAGCGGGAGGGCCAGAGATACGCAGTATTTT. Its protein product is CASSFTTSSGRARDTQYF.

This chain connects TRBV5-4 to TRBJ2-7, with a weak D call TRBD1 (5 bases). The CDR3 is 14 residues long. Between the trimmed V and J ends, which lost 0 bases and 3 bases, there was a span of 10 bases. CDR1 and CDR2 from the germline V gene are SGHNT and YYREEE (reference sequence). CDR3 in DNA: TGTGCCAGCAGCTTGGGGACAAAGGACTACGAGCAGTACTTC. This encodes CASSLGTKDYEQYF.

The gene calls are TRBV7-9 and TRBJ2-1; 7 bases are a match to TRBD2. Looked up from germline, CDR1 is SEHNR and CDR2 is FQNEAQ (reference sequence). The CDR3 is 15 amino acids. With 8 bases clipped from V and 6 bases from J, the junction kept 13 bases outside the gene matches. The CDR3 DNA follows: TGTGCCAGCCGCCCGCGGGAGTTGGGGTCCAATGAGCAGTTCTTC. This encodes CASRPRELGSNEQFF.

This clone has only a few counts. The J gene is TRBJ2-3, the V gene TRBV7-8; TRBD1 matches at 8 bases. V was clipped by 2 bases and J by 5 bases; unmatched bases: 12. CDR3 length: 17 residues. CDR1 and CDR2 from the germline V gene are SGHVS and FQNEAQ. CDR3 sequence: CASSLLSNRGVKDTQYF. The CDR3 region has the DNA TGTGCCAGCAGCTTACTCTCAAACAGGGGGGTGAAAGATACGCAGTATTTT. Full variable domain (missing parts from reference TRBV7-8 and TRBJ2-3): GAGVSQSPRYKVAKRGQDVALRCDPISGHVSLFWYQQALGQGPEFLTYFQNEAQLDKSGLPSDRFFAERPEGSVSTLKIQRTQQEDSAVYLCASSLLSNRGVKDTQYFGPGTRLTVL.

For the CDR3, the DNA is TGTGCCAGCAGTTTGATTCGGGTAGCCTACGAGCAGTACTTC. As protein: CASSLIRVAYEQYF. V usage is TRBV28 and J usage is TRBJ2-7; D gene unclear. The CDR3 has 14 amino acids. Germline CDR1 reads MDHEN; CDR2 reads SYDVKM. Trimming removed 3 bases at V and 2 bases at J, with 11 bases between.

V usage is TRBV5-1 and J usage is TRBJ1-2, with a tentative D call TRBD1 (6 bases). The CDR3 consists of 14 residues. From germline, CDR1 is SGHRS and CDR2 YFSETQ. The germline V and J ends were trimmed by 4 bases and 0 bases, with 10 bases remaining between them. This CDR3 reads CASSLGAANYGYTF. Written as DNA, the CDR3 is TGCGCCAGCAGCCTGGGGGCCGCTAACTATGGCTACACCTTC.

With regard to this clone: The junction and the germline gene differ at one end; a read error may be behind it. The chain has TRBV5-1 and TRBJ2-7; 7 positions match TRBD2. Germline V gene sequence: CDR1 SGHRS, CDR2 YFSETQ. The CDR3 sequence is 15 residues long. CDR3 nucleotides: TGCGCCAGCAGTTTGGGGGGACTAACAAGCGACGAGCAGTACTTC. It yields the protein CASSLGGLTSDEQYF.

The V call is TRBV30, the J call TRBJ2-3; 7 nucleotides agree with TRBD1. CDR1 and CDR2 from the germline V gene are GTSNPN and SVGIG (reference sequence). Unmatched junction bases numbered 6, after V lost 3 bases and J lost 0 bases. The CDR3 spans 15 residues. This chain's CDR3 is CAWSRSTGSTDTQYF. The CDR3 coding sequence is TGTGCCTGGAGCAGATCGACAGGGAGCACAGATACGCAGTATTTT.

The rearrangement links TRBV28 to TRBJ2-5, with D perhaps matching TRBD2 (5 bases). The CDR3 totals 15 residues. V shed 5 bases and J shed 9 bases, with 22 bases lying between them. Germline CDR1 reads MDHEN; CDR2 reads SYDVKM. As DNA, the CDR3 is TGTGCCAGCAGTAATAGCGTTACCCCACTCTCGGCCCAGTACTTC. This translates into CASSNSVTPLSAQYF.

The count of this clone is one. This chain links TRBV28 with TRBJ2-2; D may be TRBD1 (5 bases). This CDR3 has 18 residues. Per germline, CDR1 MDHEN and CDR2 SYDVKM. The V end lost 3 bases, the J end lost 2 bases, and 19 bases lay between the germline ends. The CDR3 coding sequence is TGTGCCAGCAGTTTGAGCCTGGGTGGGGCGGACAACACCGGGGAGCTGTTTTTT. Its protein is CASSLSLGGADNTGELFF.

J is TRBJ2-1 and V is TRBV29-1; no reliable D call. Germline-derived CDR1 and CDR2 are SQVTM and ANQGSEA. V lost 4 bases to trimming and J lost 8 bases, with 12 bases between them. The CDR3 is made up of 12 amino acids. CDR3 DNA sequence: TGCAGCGTTGGGTCGGTGGGCTATGAGCAGTTCTTC. Translation gives CSVGSVGYEQFF.

The rearrangement joins TRBV5-1 to TRBJ2-5, with 10 bases matching TRBD2. Germline V gives CDR1 SGHRS, CDR2 YFSETQ. CDR3 size: 15 residues. V gave up 0 bases and J gave up 5 bases; unmatched junction bases: 4. CDR3 residues: CASSLASGSGETQYF. The DNA of the CDR3 is TGCGCCAGCAGCTTGGCTAGCGGGAGTGGGGAGACCCAGTACTTC. Full variable domain (remainder filled in from reference TRBV5-1 and TRBJ2-5): KAGVTQTPRYLIKTRGQQVTLSCSPISGHRSVSWYQQTPGQGLQFLFEYFSETQRNKGNFPGRFSGRQFSNSRSEMNVSTLELGDSALYLCASSLASGSGETQYFGPGTRLLVL.

The CDR3 DNA is TGTGCCAGCAGTGGGCGTCGGCACCTGAACACTGAAGCTTTCTTT. Translated, it gives CASSGRRHLNTEAFF. V gene TRBV5-4 combines with J gene TRBJ1-1; D gene ambiguous. The CDR3 runs 15 residues. The germline CDR1 and CDR2 sequences are SGHNT and YYREEE (reference sequence). Trimming cost V 5 bases and J 0 bases, with 14 bases left between them.

This clone was picked up a small number of times. V and J are TRBV5-1 and TRBJ2-3, with D uncertain. Deletions cut 1 base from V and 0 bases from J, with 3 bases between. Germline V gene lookup returns CDR1 SGHRS and CDR2 YFSETQ. This CDR3 has 13 residues. The chain's CDR3 is CASSLTSTDTQYF. Written as DNA, the CDR3 is TGCGCCAGCAGCTTGACTAGCACAGATACGCAGTATTTT.